The 32 T cell receptor beta chains given below trace back to one sample, sequenced in a study of graft-versus-host responses after intestinal transplantation. Clones were read by immunoSEQ multiplex PCR, and TCRdb kept only the in-frame ones, dropping some. The profile shows about 21,000 clones, around 54% of them singletons. The source material was alloreactive CD4+ T cells from a mixed lymphocyte reaction culture, sampled before intestinal transplant. Noted subset: CFSE-low proliferating T cells sorted from roughly six-day pre-transplant mixed lymphocyte reaction (GvH or HvG direction). The receptors shown here come from a human patient who received an intestinal transplant.

The J gene is TRBJ2-7, the V gene TRBV6-5; weak D call: TRBD2 (6 bases). Germline CDR1 reads MNHEY; CDR2 reads SVGAGI. Trimming shortened V by 0 bases and J by 0 bases, and 6 bases separated the two germline ends. CDR3 length equals 14 residues. This CDR3 is CASSYSRDSYEQYF. For the CDR3, the DNA is TGTGCCAGCAGTTACTCGCGGGACTCCTACGAGCAGTACTTC.

V and J are TRBV5-4 and TRBJ2-7; D is unresolved. The germline V gene encodes CDR1 SGHNT and CDR2 YYREEE (reference sequence). The CDR3 is 13 amino acids. With 3 bases removed from V and 1 base from J, the gap between germline ends came to 8 bases. This CDR3 reads CASSSTGSYEQYF. The CDR3 bases are TGTGCCAGCAGCTCGACTGGGTCCTACGAGCAGTACTTC.

The chain joins TRBV30 to TRBJ2-7; TRBD1 agrees at 10 bases. The CDR3 loop spans 16 amino acids. Per the germline V gene, CDR1 is GTSNPN and CDR2 is SVGIG (reference sequence). J gave up 3 bases and V 4 bases, and 12 bases lay outside the gene matches. CDR3 region: CAWKRKRDRGNYEQYF. Written as DNA, the CDR3 is TGTGCCTGGAAAAGGAAGAGGGACAGGGGAAACTACGAGCAGTACTTC.

This clone was observed a few times. The rearrangement uses TRBV5-4 and TRBJ2-5; a weak D match, TRBD2 (6 bases). This CDR3 region has 13 residues. The V end lost 10 bases, the J end lost 2 bases, and 15 bases lay between the germline ends. Germline assignment: CDR1 SGHNT and CDR2 YYREEE (reference sequence). The CDR3 is CAGRAGGQETQYF. In DNA form, the CDR3 reads TGTGCCGGAAGGGCCGGGGGTCAAGAGACCCAGTACTTC. The entire variable domain, with the rest obtained from reference TRBV5-4 and TRBJ2-5, is as follows: ETGVTQSPTHLIKTRGQQVTLRCSSQSGHNTVSWYQQALGQGPQFIFQYYREEENGRGNFPPRFSGLQFPNYSSELNVNALELDDSALYLCAGRAGGQETQYFGPGTRLLVL.

This rearrangement joins TRBV2 to TRBJ2-5; TRBD1 agrees at 7 bases. Germline V gene lookup returns CDR1 SNHLY and CDR2 FYNNEI. The J segment lost 1 base and the V segment lost 6 bases, leaving 14 bases of the junction unmatched. This CDR3 contains 17 residues. The CDR3 sequence is CASSREIGTVLQETQYF. The DNA for the CDR3 is TGTGCCAGCAGCCGAGAGATCGGGACAGTGCTCCAAGAGACCCAGTACTTC.

This chain uses TRBV11-3 with TRBJ1-1; TRBD1 aligns across 7 bases. Unmatched junction bases numbered 3, after V lost 4 bases and J lost 4 bases. Per germline, CDR1 SGHNT and CDR2 YENEEA. The CDR3 is 13 residues long. Here the CDR3 DNA reads TGTGCCAGCAGCTCTACAGGGGTCACTGAAGCTTTCTTT. Amino acids: CASSSTGVTEAFF.

This clone showed up just a few times. The chain is built from TRBV6-1 and TRBJ1-1, with 7 bases that match TRBD1. The CDR3 runs to 14 residues. Per the germline V gene, CDR1 is MNHNS and CDR2 is SASEGT. J lost 0 bases, V lost 6 bases, and 4 bases had no gene match. For the CDR3, the DNA is TGTGCCAGCAGCACGACAGGGATGAACACTGAAGCTTTCTTT. Protein product: CASSTTGMNTEAFF.

This clone was seen a few times. V is TRBV7-2 and J is TRBJ2-5; TRBD1 might be the D (6 bases). From germline, CDR1 is SGHTA and CDR2 FQGNSA. The CDR3 spans 13 residues. Trimming removed 2 bases from V and 9 bases from J, with 13 bases in between. CDR3 sequence reads: CASSLYRVEAQYF. CDR3 coding DNA: TGTGCCAGCAGCTTATACAGGGTTGAGGCCCAGTACTTC.

This chain links TRBV5-4 with TRBJ2-5, with D maybe TRBD1 (5 bases). Germline CDR1 SGHNT, CDR2 YYREEE (reference sequence). This CDR3 spans 13 amino acids. V lost 5 bases, J lost 3 bases, and 11 bases lay in between. CDR3 loop: CASSTTGKETQYF. In DNA form, the CDR3 reads TGTGCCAGCAGTACCACAGGAAAAGAGACCCAGTACTTC.

This clone was counted only a few times. The chain is built from TRBV29-1 and TRBJ2-1; TRBD2 might be the D (6 bases). The CDR3 has 15 amino acids. The germline CDR1 and CDR2 sequences are SQVTM and ANQGSEA. Trimming stripped 6 bases from V and 3 bases from J, with 18 bases between. The CDR3 region has the DNA TGCAGCGTCCGCCCCTCCGGGACTGGCTACAATGAGCAGTTCTTC. Translated, it gives CSVRPSGTGYNEQFF.

This clone has only a few counts. The V call is TRBV5-1, the J call TRBJ2-7; 7 nucleotides agree with TRBD1. Trimming cost V 5 bases and J 4 bases; bases outside gene matches: 0. The germline V gene encodes CDR1 SGHRS and CDR2 YFSETQ. The CDR3 runs to 11 residues. CDR3 sequence reads: CASRQGYEQYF. The CDR3 nucleotides are TGCGCCAGCAGACAGGGGTACGAGCAGTACTTC.

V and J are TRBV5-6 and TRBJ2-4, with D possibly being TRBD2 (5 bases). The germline V and J ends were trimmed by 1 base and 2 bases, with 19 bases remaining between them. Germline lookup yields CDR1 SGHDT and CDR2 YYEEEE. The CDR3 length is 18 residues. The DNA of the CDR3 is TGTGCCAGCAGCTTGCTCTTTCTTCAGGACTCTACCAAAAACATTCAGTACTTC. Translation gives CASSLLFLQDSTKNIQYF.

The rearrangement joins TRBV5-4 to TRBJ2-3; possibly TRBD2 for D (6 bases). The V gene lost 2 bases and the J gene lost 0 bases, with 13 bases spanning the gap. The CDR3 spans 16 residues. CDR1 SGHNT and CDR2 YYREEE come from the germline V gene (reference sequence). The DNA for the CDR3 is TGTGCCAGCAGCTTACTAGCCATACGGAGCACAGATACGCAGTATTTT. Amino acid sequence: CASSLLAIRSTDTQYF.

The V and J genes are TRBV5-1 and TRBJ2-2; D might be TRBD1 (5 bases). The length of the CDR3 is 16 residues. CDR1 is SGHRS and CDR2 is YFSETQ in the germline V gene. Trimming stripped 1 base from V and 2 bases from J, with 12 bases between. CDR3 sequence: CASSLNGQGNTGELFF. The CDR3 DNA is TGCGCCAGCAGCTTGAACGGCCAGGGCAACACCGGGGAGCTGTTTTTT.

The chain links TRBV11-2 to TRBJ2-7; no firm D call. V was clipped by 1 base and J by 0 bases, with 13 bases between them. Germline-derived CDR1 and CDR2 are SGHAT and FQNNGV. This CDR3 is 16 amino acids long. Here the CDR3 DNA reads TGTGCCAGCAGCTTAGCTGTTACTCACAGCTCCTACGAGCAGTACTTC. The encoded protein is CASSLAVTHSSYEQYF.

This sequence joins TRBV27 and TRBJ2-7; a weak D match, TRBD2 (6 bases). This CDR3 region has 15 residues. Germline V gives CDR1 MNHEY, CDR2 SMNVEV (reference sequence). V lost 2 bases to trimming and J lost 0 bases, with 11 bases between them. CDR3 DNA sequence: TGTGCCAGCAGTTTAGGTGGGGGACTCTCCTACGAGCAGTACTTC. This sequence encodes CASSLGGGLSYEQYF.

The chain combines TRBV19 with TRBJ1-5; TRBD1 agrees at 9 bases. The CDR3 runs to 19 residues. CDR1 and CDR2 from the germline V gene are LNHDA and SQIVND (reference sequence). The V gene end was trimmed by 1 base and the J gene end by 6 bases; junction bases not matched to a gene: 16. CDR3 nucleotide sequence: TGTGCCAGTAGTATAGGAGGTACAGGGGGCCTGGTGGGTAGTCAGCCCCAGCATTTT. Its protein product is CASSIGGTGGLVGSQPQHF. Looking up the rest from reference TRBV19 and TRBJ1-5 gives the full variable domain: DGGITQSPKYLFRKEGQNVTLSCEQNLNHDAMYWYRQDPGQGLRLIYYSQIVNDFQKGDIAEGYSVSREKKESFPLTVTSAQKNPTAFYLCASSIGGTGGLVGSQPQHFGDGTRLSIL.

The chain employs TRBV19 and TRBJ2-1; 10 bases agree with TRBD2. V gave up 5 bases and J gave up 16 bases; unmatched junction bases: 14. The CDR3 is made up of 14 amino acids. Germline V lookup: CDR1 LNHDA, CDR2 SQIVND (reference sequence). CDR3 DNA: TGTGCCAGTAGTGGGCTAGCGGGGGCCCTCCGCAAATTCTTC. Protein: CASSGLAGALRKFF.

This rearrangement joins TRBV5-6 to TRBJ2-3, with D tentatively TRBD1 (5 bases). CDR1 SGHDT and CDR2 YYEEEE come from the germline V gene. The V end was cut by 2 bases, the J end by 0 bases, with 10 bases between. This CDR3 is built from 15 residues. CDR3 sequence reads: CASSFLGPSTDTQYF. The CDR3 DNA reads TGTGCCAGCAGCTTCCTGGGGCCAAGCACAGATACGCAGTATTTT.

This CDR3 reads CASSLSWAPNTEAFF. As DNA, the CDR3 is TGTGCCAGCAGTTTATCTTGGGCACCGAACACTGAAGCTTTCTTT. This chain uses TRBV27 with TRBJ1-1; D unclear. The CDR3 is 15 amino acids. Germline V gives CDR1 MNHEY, CDR2 SMNVEV (reference sequence). Trimming took off 0 bases at V and 1 base at J, with 9 bases between the two ends.

This clone was detected only a few times. The chain carries TRBV5-6 and TRBJ2-1; TRBD2 is a possible D gene (5 bases). CDR3 length: 15 residues. From germline, CDR1 is SGHDT and CDR2 YYEEEE. Trimming took off 4 bases at V and 0 bases at J, with 11 bases between the two ends. CDR3 amino acids: CASSPLVASYNEQFF. DNA for the CDR3: TGTGCCAGCAGCCCACTAGTCGCCTCCTACAATGAGCAGTTCTTC.

This clone was detected only a few times. The chain joins TRBV30 to TRBJ2-7; 7 nucleotides agree with TRBD1. The trim removed 4 bases at V and 5 bases at J, leaving 11 bases unmatched. CDR3 size: 14 residues. Looked up from germline, CDR1 is GTSNPN and CDR2 is SVGIG (reference sequence). The CDR3 sequence: CAWTKGALMHEQYF. The CDR3 DNA reads as TGTGCCTGGACTAAGGGGGCGCTGATGCACGAGCAGTACTTC.

This clone appeared a few times. This chain uses TRBV2 with TRBJ1-1; no definite D call. The CDR3 spans 14 residues. V was shortened by 7 bases and J by 0 bases, with 12 bases between the two germline ends. Germline V gene data show CDR1 as SNHLY and CDR2 as FYNNEI. CDR3 bases: TGTGCCAGCACGGTCGAGCATATGAACACTGAAGCTTTCTTT. Protein product: CASTVEHMNTEAFF. Combining the CDR3 with reference TRBV2 and TRBJ1-1 gives the whole variable domain EPEVTQTPSHQVTQMGQEVILRCVPISNHLYFYWYRQILGQKVEFLVSFYNNEISEKSEIFDDQFSVERPDGSNFTLKIRSTKLEDSAMYFCASTVEHMNTEAFFGQGTRLTVV.

The chain couples TRBV30 to TRBJ1-6, with D unclear. Looked up from germline, CDR1 is GTSNPN and CDR2 is SVGIG (reference sequence). Trimming took 5 bases from V and 4 from J, leaving 9 bases between them. The CDR3 is 13 residues long. The CDR3 DNA reads as TGTGCCTGGGCCGGCGGTTATAATTCACCCCTCCACTTT. Its translation is CAWAGGYNSPLHF. Complete variable domain (other parts from reference TRBV30 and TRBJ1-6): SQTIHQWPATLVQPVGSPLSLECTVEGTSNPNLYWYRQAAGRGLQLLFYSVGIGQISSEVPQNLSASRPQDRQFILSSKKLLLSDSGFYLCAWAGGYNSPLHFGNGTRLTVT.

The chain has TRBV6-1 and TRBJ1-3, with D perhaps matching TRBD1 (5 bases). CDR1 is MNHNS and CDR2 is SASEGT in the germline V gene. The CDR3 is made up of 15 amino acids. V was shortened by 4 bases and J by 2 bases, with 12 bases between the two germline ends. The DNA for the CDR3 is TGTGCCAGCAGTGCCCGGACACGACCTGGAAACACCATATATTTT. Translation: CASSARTRPGNTIYF.

CDR3 protein: CASSKDVTSCYEQFF. The CDR3 region has the DNA TGTGCCAGCAGCAAAGACGTTACTAGCTGCTATGAGCAGTTCTTC. The V call is TRBV21-1, the J call TRBJ2-1; the table's D call of TRBD2 was not tested on the DNA. TRBV21-1 represents a pseudogene. This CDR3 contains 15 residues.

The J gene is TRBJ2-2, the V gene TRBV5-1; D possibly corresponds to TRBD2 (6 bases). Germline V gives CDR1 SGHRS, CDR2 YFSETQ. V gave up 3 bases and J gave up 7 bases, with 19 bases separating them. The CDR3 has 16 amino acids. CDR3 protein: CASSWGPPGVSGELFF. CDR3 in DNA: TGCGCCAGCAGCTGGGGACCGCCGGGGGTGAGCGGGGAGCTGTTTTTT.

The chain is built from TRBV18 and TRBJ2-7, with 8 bases fitting TRBD1. After removal of 3 bases from V and 5 bases from J, the junction contained 6 bases not matched to a gene. This CDR3 region has 14 residues. CDR1 is KGHSH, CDR2 LQKENI, per germline. This CDR3 reads CASSPPAGGDEQYF. CDR3 bases: TGTGCCAGCTCACCCCCGGCAGGGGGCGACGAGCAGTACTTC.

The V call is TRBV27, the J call TRBJ2-2, with 8 bases matching TRBD1. Looked up from germline, CDR1 is MNHEY and CDR2 is SMNVEV (reference sequence). V shed 4 bases, J shed 6 bases, and the junction held 4 bases outside the gene matches. The CDR3 totals 14 residues. CDR3 residues: CASSWGQVAGELFF. DNA of the CDR3: TGTGCCAGCAGTTGGGGACAGGTTGCCGGGGAGCTGTTTTTT.

This chain uses TRBV4-1 with TRBJ1-4, with 8 bases aligning to TRBD1. The germline gives CDR1 MGHRA, CDR2 YSYEKL. The V gene end was trimmed by 4 bases and the J gene end by 8 bases; junction bases not matched to a gene: 6. The CDR3 has 14 amino acids. CDR3 residues: CASSLLRQGEKLFF. The CDR3 DNA is TGCGCCAGCAGCCTCCTAAGACAGGGGGAAAAACTGTTTTTT.

The chain employs TRBV18 and TRBJ1-5, with D perhaps matching TRBD1 (6 bases). Trimming left V 3 bases short and J 7 bases short, with 16 bases between. The germline CDR1 and CDR2 sequences are KGHSH and LQKENI. The CDR3 runs to 15 residues. CDR3 sequence: CASSPRGGREQPQHF. The CDR3 nucleotides are TGTGCCAGCTCACCGAGGGGGGGGCGCGAACAGCCCCAGCATTTT.

V is TRBV19 and J is TRBJ2-5; 12 bases are shared with TRBD2. CDR1 and CDR2 (germline): LNHDA, SQIVND (reference sequence). The CDR3 length is 15 residues. The J segment lost 5 bases and the V segment lost 5 bases, leaving 6 bases of the junction unmatched. The CDR3 reads CASSPTSGRRETQYF. The DNA of the CDR3 is TGTGCCAGTAGTCCCACTAGCGGGAGGAGGGAGACCCAGTACTTC.